The text below deals with one T cell receptor beta chain. The antigen remains unidentified. This sample is part of a study of OX40 agonist ivuxolimab in advanced cancers. For the study at large: Ivuxolimab, an agonist antibody against OX40 (CD134), was given to patients. At 0.01 to 10 mg/kg, ivuxolimab was administered intravenously to patients every 2 weeks. General study findings and limits: Relative to CD4+, CD8+ T cells held more expanded clones on average.

The data were produced by immunoSEQ multiplex PCR, yet TCRdb's version contains in-frame clones alone and is incomplete. The sample records tens of thousands of clones, 80% to 90% being singletons. The sequence came from an adult with an advanced solid tumor such as melanoma, head and neck, liver or kidney cancer. The sample consisted of CD4+ or CD8+ T cells sorted from blood, taken in a trial of the OX40 agonist ivuxolimab.

This CDR3 reads CASSEENPRTQPQHF. The CDR3 coding sequence is TGTGCCAGCAGTGAAGAGAACCCACGAACGCAGCCCCAGCATTTT. The chain couples TRBV6-1 to TRBJ1-5; D ambiguous. CDR3 length: 15 residues. The V end was cut by 1 base, the J end by 7 bases, with 14 bases between. Germline values: CDR1 MNHNS, CDR2 SASEGT.